Listed here are 23 T cell receptor beta chains from one sample, sequenced in a study of blood T cells in healthy people across ages (dated by TCRdb to between 2014 and 2017). Libraries were constructed by 5' RACE. The sequencer listed for this sample is Illumina HiSeq 2500. A second PCR of roughly 7 to 11 cycles was performed with a sample-barcoded 5' primer and a J-beta primer mix. Through fastp at Q25 and MiXCR, TCRdb rebuilt clones from the public reads, retaining in-frame beta chains. Identical CDR3 proteins give one entry, which carries the most common genes and DNA. For this sample there are more than 700,000 distinct CDR3 sequences; 46% appear just once. Clones ranked in the top ten supply around a sixth of the sample. Input material: blood. These receptors were taken from a man older than 75 in good health.

With regard to this clonotype: Mismatch with germline at one junction end may stem from a read error. The J gene is TRBJ2-6, the V gene TRBV7-3, with 7 bases matching TRBD1. In germline, CDR1 is SGHTA, CDR2 FQGTGA. The CDR3 consists of 15 residues. The CDR3 DNA follows: TGTGCCTGCAGCCCGACAGGGACTGGGGCCAACGTCCTGACTTTC. Its translation: CACSPTGTGANVLTF.

This clonotype was counted between two and nine times. CDR3 DNA sequence: TGTGCCAGCAGTGAAGGTTCGGCGTGGCAGAGCGCTGAAGCTTTCTTT. Amino acids: CASSEGSAWQSAEAFF. The genes are TRBV2 and TRBJ1-1; D is unclear. V dropped 1 base and J dropped 6 bases, with 18 bases sitting between them. The CDR3 has 16 amino acids. From germline, CDR1 is SNHLY and CDR2 FYNNEI. Using reference TRBV2 and TRBJ1-1 for the parts outside the CDR3, the full variable domain is EPEVTQTPSHQVTQMGQEVILRCVPISNHLYFYWYRQILGQKVEFLVSFYNNEISEKSEIFDDQFSVERPDGSNFTLKIRSTKLEDSAMYFCASSEGSAWQSAEAFFGQGTRLTVV.

This chain uses TRBV29-1 with TRBJ1-2; D remains unclear. This CDR3 is built from 12 residues. The germline V gene encodes CDR1 SQVTM and CDR2 ANQGSEA. Trimming removed 7 bases at V and 2 bases at J, with 11 bases between. The CDR3 sequence: CSAQQQNYGYTF. CDR3 nucleotide sequence: TGCAGCGCCCAACAGCAAAACTATGGCTACACCTTC.

The count of this clonotype is one. J is TRBJ1-2 and V is TRBV10-3; TRBD1 matches at 7 bases. Trimming removed 6 bases from V and 1 base from J; junction bases left unmatched: 5. This CDR3 contains 14 residues. Germline CDR1 ENHRY, CDR2 SYGVKD. CDR3 sequence: CAISATGYNYGYTF. CDR3 sequence (DNA): TGTGCCATCAGCGCGACAGGGTATAACTATGGCTACACCTTC.

This clonotype was recorded only once. The chain employs TRBV3-1 and TRBJ2-7; weak D call: TRBD2 (7 bases). This CDR3 has 17 amino acids. CDR1 is LGHDT and CDR2 is YNNKEL in the germline V gene (reference sequence). V was shortened by 0 bases and J by 0 bases, with 15 bases between the two germline ends. In DNA form, the CDR3 reads TGTGCCAGCAGCCAAGATTGGGGGGGCCAAAGCTCCTACGAGCAGTACTTC. Protein sequence: CASSQDWGGQSSYEQYF.

The rearrangement joins TRBV20-1 to TRBJ2-2; tentatively, D is TRBD1 or TRBD2 (5 bases each). The CDR3 sequence is 13 residues long. Trimming left V 3 bases short and J 4 bases short, with 9 bases between. Germline V gene lookup returns CDR1 DFQATT and CDR2 SNEGSKA (reference sequence). CDR3 nucleotides: TGCAGTGCTAGTAGGGACGCCACCGGGGAGCTGTTTTTT. It yields the protein CSASRDATGELFF.

This sequence joins TRBV12-3 or TRBV12-4 and TRBJ1-1; a possible D gene is TRBD1 (6 bases). The CDR3 is 15 residues long. Between the trimmed V and J ends, which lost 4 bases and 4 bases, there was a span of 16 bases. The chain's CDR3 is CASSSTGRIGTEAFF. The CDR3 nucleotides are TGTGCCAGCAGTTCTACAGGGAGAATAGGCACTGAAGCTTTCTTT.

This clonotype was detected only a few times. The chain is built from TRBV20-1 and TRBJ2-5; TRBD1 or TRBD2 may be the D gene (6 bases each). The CDR3 runs to 14 residues. Germline V CDR1 and CDR2: DFQATT, SNEGSKA (reference sequence). Trimming left V 1 base short and J 5 bases short, with 14 bases between. The CDR3 DNA reads TGCAGTGCTAGAGTAGGGGGGCAGGGGGAGACCCAGTACTTC. This translates into CSARVGGQGETQYF.

As to this clonotype: Just one base apart from a much larger clone, this may be a read error. The chain recombines TRBV12-3 or TRBV12-4 with TRBJ2-1; 10 positions match TRBD2. This CDR3 region has 16 residues. The J segment lost 5 bases and the V segment lost 6 bases, leaving 10 bases of the junction unmatched. The CDR3 coding sequence is TGTGCCAGCAGAGTACTACTAGCGGGAACCCACAATGAGCAGTTCTTC. Translated, it gives CASRVLLAGTHNEQFF.

This chain uses TRBV27 with TRBJ2-1, with TRBD1 as a possible D gene (7 bases). CDR3 length equals 14 residues. V was trimmed by 6 bases and J by 4 bases, leaving 13 bases between them. CDR1 is MNHEY, CDR2 SMNVEV, per germline (reference sequence). Here the CDR3 DNA reads TGTGCCAGCAGGCGCGCAGGGGGGTACAATGAGCAGTTCTTC. This translates into CASRRAGGYNEQFF.

This clonotype was seen a handful of times. The V gene is TRBV7-9, the J gene TRBJ2-2; possible D gene TRBD2, 6 bases. The germline V gene has CDR1 SEHNR and CDR2 FQNEAQ (reference sequence). V was trimmed by 7 bases and J by 5 bases, leaving 17 bases between them. The CDR3 runs to 15 residues. The chain's CDR3 is CASNTGDPGTGELFF. Written as DNA, the CDR3 is TGTGCCAGCAATACGGGAGACCCGGGGACCGGGGAGCTGTTTTTT.

A note on this clonotype: A read error may be the cause here, since a much bigger clone is one base away. The CDR3 sequence: CASSLALDGEPFF. CDR3 nucleotide sequence: TGTGCCAGCAGCTTAGCCTTGGACGGGGAGCCGTTTTTT. The J gene is TRBJ2-2, the V gene TRBV11-3; D is perhaps TRBD2 (5 bases). The germline V gene has CDR1 SGHNT and CDR2 YENEEA. The CDR3 extends over 13 amino acids.

The chain couples TRBV7-2 to TRBJ2-7; D unresolved. The CDR3 is 13 amino acids. Between the trimmed V and J ends, which lost 0 bases and 2 bases, there was a span of 5 bases. Germline V CDR1 and CDR2: SGHTA, FQGNSA. CDR3 amino acids: CASSLAMAYEQYF. CDR3 nucleotides: TGTGCCAGCAGCTTAGCCATGGCCTACGAGCAGTACTTC.

The CDR3 bases are TGTGCCAGCAGTTACCTAGGGACAGTGGGTGAGACCCAGTACTTC. Translated: CASSYLGTVGETQYF. The V gene is TRBV6-5, the J gene TRBJ2-5; 7 nucleotides line up with TRBD1. The ends lost 2 bases at V and 5 bases at J; junction bases unmatched: 8. The CDR3 consists of 15 residues. The germline gives CDR1 MNHEY, CDR2 SVGAGI.

This clonotype has a handful of counts. This chain joins TRBV27 and TRBJ2-5; 12 bases are a match to TRBD2. Germline CDR1 is MNHEY and CDR2 is SMNVEV (reference sequence). After removal of 2 bases from V and 7 bases from J, the junction contained 5 bases not matched to a gene. The CDR3 is made up of 15 amino acids. The CDR3 nucleotides are TGTGCCAGCAGTTTAAGGACTAGCGGGAAGGCGACCCAGTACTTC. Residues: CASSLRTSGKATQYF.

The CDR3 spells CASSLGTRISYEQYF. The CDR3 bases are TGTGCCAGCAGCTTAGGGACTAGAATTTCCTACGAGCAGTACTTC. The J gene is TRBJ2-7, the V gene TRBV11-2, with TRBD2 matching 7 bases. Germline values: CDR1 SGHAT, CDR2 FQNNGV. The trim removed 1 base at V and 1 base at J, leaving 4 bases unmatched. The CDR3 spans 15 residues. Based on the CDR3 plus reference TRBV11-2 and TRBJ2-7, the full variable domain is EAGVAQSPRYKIIEKRQSVAFWCNPISGHATLYWYQQILGQGPKLLIQFQNNGVVDDSQLPKDRFSAERLKGVDSTLKIQPAKLEDSAVYLCASSLGTRISYEQYFGPGTRLTVT.

V usage is TRBV19 and J usage is TRBJ2-1; perhaps TRBD2 as D (5 bases). This CDR3 is built from 13 residues. Germline CDR1 and CDR2: LNHDA and SQIVND (reference sequence). Trimming cost V 3 bases and J 10 bases, with 13 bases left between them. The CDR3: CASSIDRDGEQFF. CDR3 in DNA: TGTGCCAGTAGTATCGACCGGGATGGCGAGCAGTTCTTC.

The chain recombines TRBV12-3 or TRBV12-4 with TRBJ2-1; 9 bases are shared with TRBD2. The CDR3 runs 16 residues. J gave up 7 bases and V 8 bases, and 15 bases lay outside the gene matches. The CDR3 sequence: CASGAVAGESSNEQFF. DNA for the CDR3: TGTGCCAGCGGGGCGGTAGCGGGAGAGTCCTCAAATGAGCAGTTCTTC.

The V call is TRBV6-5, the J call TRBJ1-1; tentatively, D is TRBD1 (5 bases). Germline CDR1 MNHEY, CDR2 SVGAGI. The CDR3 runs to 14 residues. V gave up 5 bases and J gave up 4 bases, with 14 bases separating them. The CDR3, as DNA: TGTGCCAGCAGTGCCCGTTTCGGGGCCACTGAAGCTTTCTTT. Protein: CASSARFGATEAFF.

In DNA, the CDR3 is TGTGCCAGCAACCGGTCGGACAGGGGAAAGGACGAGCAGTACTTC. Its protein product is CASNRSDRGKDEQYF. The chain recombines TRBV21-1 with TRBJ2-7; the table gives TRBD1 as D, unverified against the DNA. TRBV21-1 is labeled a pseudogene. The CDR3 has 15 residues.

This clonotype was found a few times. The V gene is TRBV28, the J gene TRBJ2-3; D perhaps matches TRBD2 (6 bases). There are 15 residues in the CDR3. The germline V and J ends were trimmed by 3 bases and 1 base, with 11 bases remaining between them. Per germline, CDR1 MDHEN and CDR2 SYDVKM. The CDR3: CASSLGSGRTDTQYF. The CDR3 DNA reads TGTGCCAGCAGTTTGGGTAGCGGACGCACAGATACGCAGTATTTT.

The genes are TRBV9 and TRBJ2-5; D unclear. The J call may be in error: the DNA end matches TRBJ2-7 better. CDR1 is SGDLS and CDR2 is YYNGEE in the germline V gene. CDR3 length: 13 residues. Here the CDR3 reads CAGSHDTAYEQYF. For the CDR3, the DNA is TGTGCCGGTAGCCACGACACGGCCTACGAGCAGTACTTC.

J is TRBJ1-4 and V is TRBV28; no reliable D call. The V end lost 1 base, the J end lost 7 bases, and 4 bases lay between the germline ends. The CDR3 totals 12 residues. CDR1 is MDHEN, CDR2 SYDVKM, per germline. The CDR3, as DNA: TGTGCCAGCAGTTTATCCTTTGAAAAACTGTTTTTT. Translation: CASSLSFEKLFF. The variable domain in full, completed from reference TRBV28 and TRBJ1-4, reads DVKVTQSSRYLVKRTGEKVFLECVQDMDHENMFWYRQDPGLGLRLIYFSYDVKMKEKGDIPEGYSVSREKKERFSLILESASTNQTSMYLCASSLSFEKLFFGSGTQLSVL.